This TCR beta chain originates from a study of blood T cell repertoires in COVID-19. Across the study: The United States, Italy and Spain supplied acute and convalescent COVID-19 samples. PBMCs, B-cell-depleted T cells, or T cells were the source of the cDNA or gDNA that made up the material.

This clone was observed a few times. In the study's own analysis: Amplification with reference gene primers provided the estimates of nucleated cell counts. Only in-frame clones appear in the TCRdb table, and some are missing; sequencing was by immunoSEQ multiplex PCR. V, J and clone size are taken as reported in that table, and D and trimming were inferred from the DNA itself. The sample carries around 180,000 clones, over 65% recorded once. Germline CDR1 and CDR2: SGHRS and YFSETQ. The CDR3 length is 15 residues. The ends lost 4 bases at V and 5 bases at J; junction bases unmatched: 10. Specimen: peripheral blood. This chain connects TRBV5-1 to TRBJ2-5, with 8 bases that match TRBD2. The clonotype was recovered from a woman of 80 years or more with acute or convalescent COVID-19. In nucleotides, the CDR3 is TGCGCCAGCAGCCTTCTGGCGGGAGGTAGGGAGACCCAGTACTTC. This translates into CASSLLAGGRETQYF.